The rows below give T cell receptor beta chains drawn from one sample of a study of identical twins. MiXCR, run by TCRdb on the 5' RACE reads, gives a single entry per CDR3 protein. The sample consists of some 730,000 distinct CDR3 sequences, 15% to 20% of them appearing once. Another study also made use of these data, one on T cells expressing NK-cell markers.

The sample was PBMCs. The origin of the receptors is a woman between 18 and 29 years old in good health. Each CDR3 is given with its conserved first and last residue. Each record gives: D gene, clone size, V gene, J gene, CDR3 protein, CDR3 DNA. A D gene is named only where the DNA matches it firmly. Clone size is not always given. Where it is, it says once, few, many or a class for expanded clones.

>TRBD1|-|TRBV29-1|TRBJ1-1
CSVVDRGRTEAFF
TGCAGCGTTGTGGACAGGGGCAGGACTGAAGCTTTCTTT
>-|few|TRBV20-1|TRBJ1-1
CSARVMDRLNTEAFF
TGCAGTGCTAGAGTCATGGACAGATTGAACACTGAAGCTTTCTTT
>TRBD2|few|TRBV7-2|TRBJ2-5
CASRLAGGPETQYF
TGTGCCAGCAGACTAGCGGGAGGGCCAGAGACCCAGTACTTC
>-|few|TRBV3-1|TRBJ1-1
CASSQDHGTEAFF
TGTGCCAGCAGCCAAGATCATGGCACTGAAGCTTTCTTT
>TRBD2|-|TRBV20-1|TRBJ2-5
CSASRAGEETQYF
TGCAGTGCTAGTCGTGCGGGGGAGGAGACCCAGTACTTC
>TRBD2|few|TRBV9|TRBJ2-3
CASSVSGGHRTDTQYF
TGTGCCAGCAGCGTTAGCGGGGGCCATCGCACAGATACGCAGTATTTT
>TRBD1|many|TRBV5-1|TRBJ2-7
CASSHGTGTYEQYF
TGCGCCAGCAGCCACGGGACAGGTACCTACGAGCAGTACTTC
>-|-|TRBV21-1|TRBJ2-1
CASSKLRGNEQFF
TGTGCCAGCAGCAAACTCAGAGGCAATGAGCAGTTCTTC
>-|-|TRBV9|TRBJ1-3
CASSPRLDMAGNTIYF
TGTGCCAGCAGCCCCCGACTTGATATGGCTGGAAACACCATATATTTT
>TRBD2|-|TRBV9|TRBJ2-1
CASSVNDGTSGDNEQFF
TGTGCCAGCAGCGTTAATGATGGGACTAGCGGCGATAATGAGCAGTTCTTC
>TRBD1|few|TRBV27|TRBJ2-2
CASSTTPDRGSYTGELFF
TGTGCCAGCAGTACCACACCCGACAGGGGTTCATACACCGGGGAGCTGTTTTTT
>-|few|TRBV29-1|TRBJ2-2
CSASLNRAGTGELFF
TGCAGCGCTTCACTTAACAGGGCGGGCACCGGGGAGCTGTTTTTT
>-|few|TRBV29-1|TRBJ2-5
CSVSGSETQYF
TGCAGCGTTTCCGGGAGCGAGACCCAGTACTTC
>TRBD1|many|TRBV20-1|TRBJ2-7
CSASDRGYEQYF
TGCAGTGCTTCGGACAGGGGATACGAGCAGTACTTC
>TRBD2|many|TRBV15|TRBJ2-5
CATSGVTGTRGTQYF
TGTGCCACCAGCGGGGTCACCGGGACTAGAGGGACCCAGTACTTC
>TRBD1|-|TRBV6-1|TRBJ2-1
CASSPGQGRGEQFF
TGTGCCAGCAGTCCGGGACAGGGGAGGGGTGAGCAGTTCTTC
>-|few|TRBV6-5|TRBJ2-5
CASSYSAGAADETQYF
TGTGCCAGCAGTTACTCGGCGGGGGCCGCCGATGAGACCCAGTACTTC
>-|-|TRBV20-1|TRBJ2-5
CSASRDQETQYF
TGCAGTGCTTCTAGGGACCAAGAGACCCAGTACTTC
>TRBD2|few|TRBV6-4|TRBJ2-1
CASSDRTGGADEQFF
TGTGCCAGCAGTGACCGAACGGGAGGTGCAGATGAGCAGTTCTTC
>TRBD1|few|TRBV18|TRBJ2-1
CASSRSRTGSNEQFF
TGTGCCAGCTCACGGTCGCGGACAGGGTCCAATGAGCAGTTCTTC
>TRBD2|few|TRBV11-1|TRBJ2-7
CASSHPTAPGLGFYEQYF
TGTGCCAGCAGCCATCCTACAGCCCCGGGACTAGGTTTCTACGAGCAGTACTTC
>-|-|TRBV15|TRBJ2-4
CATSVPRGVANIQYF
TGTGCCACCAGCGTACCCAGGGGGGTTGCAAACATTCAGTACTTC
>-|many|TRBV7-8|TRBJ2-5
CASSPHEDTGIETQYF
TGTGCCAGCAGCCCCCACGAAGATACAGGGATAGAGACCCAGTACTTC
>-|few|TRBV5-6|TRBJ2-7
CASSRRLTSSYEQYF
TGTGCCAGCAGCCGAAGATTGACTAGTTCCTACGAGCAGTACTTC
>-|-|TRBV20-1|TRBJ2-4
CSAKLDIQYF
TGCAGTGCTAAACTAGATATTCAGTACTTC
>TRBD2|-|TRBV5-1|TRBJ2-3
CASRPTSGGTSDTQYF
TGCGCCAGCAGGCCCACTAGCGGGGGAACCTCAGATACGCAGTATTTT
>-|-|TRBV6-4|TRBJ1-1
CASSGFGHPKTEAFF
TGTGCCAGCAGTGGTTTTGGGCACCCGAAGACTGAAGCTTTCTTT
>TRBD1|-|TRBV9|TRBJ1-5
CASSETGVSQPQHF
TGTGCCAGCAGCGAAACAGGGGTGAGTCAGCCCCAGCATTTT
>-|few|TRBV20-1|TRBJ1-1
CSADTGIAEAFF
TGCAGTGCGGATACAGGAATCGCTGAAGCTTTCTTT
>-|-|TRBV11-2|TRBJ2-1
CASSGVYNEQFF
TGTGCCAGCAGCGGGGTATACAATGAGCAGTTCTTC
>-|-|TRBV5-1|TRBJ2-5
CASSLTGMDQTQYF
TGCGCCAGCAGCTTGACGGGGATGGACCAGACCCAGTACTTC
>TRBD2|few|TRBV20-1|TRBJ2-1
CSALTSGRRDEQFF
TGCAGTGCTCTGACTAGCGGGAGGAGGGATGAGCAGTTCTTC
>TRBD1|-|TRBV5-5|TRBJ2-7
CASSRRRGQGTNEQYF
TGTGCCAGCAGTAGGAGACGAGGACAGGGGACAAACGAGCAGTACTTC
>TRBD2|-|TRBV12-3/TRBV12-4|TRBJ2-1
CASSFVLAGGLNEQFF
TGTGCCAGCAGTTTTGTTCTAGCGGGAGGGCTCAATGAGCAGTTCTTC
>TRBD2|few|TRBV6-5|TRBJ2-1
CASSWGASGDNEQFF
TGTGCCAGCAGTTGGGGGGCTAGCGGGGACAATGAGCAGTTCTTC
>TRBD2|few|TRBV7-2|TRBJ2-3
CASSPLPSGRSDTQYF
TGTGCCAGCAGCCCCCTCCCTAGCGGGAGATCAGATACGCAGTATTTT
>-|few|TRBV6-4|TRBJ2-1
CASSLTWGDNEQFF
TGTGCCAGCTCGCTGACTTGGGGAGACAATGAGCAGTTCTTC
>TRBD2|few|TRBV20-1|TRBJ2-1
CSARGTSGNTYNEQFF
TGCAGTGCGCGAGGGACTAGCGGAAACACCTACAATGAGCAGTTCTTC
>-|-|TRBV25-1|TRBJ2-7
CASSESSWGPATYEQYF
TGTGCCAGCAGTGAATCCTCCTGGGGACCCGCAACCTACGAGCAGTACTTC
>-|-|TRBV27|TRBJ2-7
CASSLRAGREQYF
TGTGCCAGCAGTTTAAGGGCAGGGAGAGAGCAGTACTTC